This T cell receptor beta chain was sequenced during a study of HIV-infected children after antiretroviral therapy interruption (dated by TCRdb to about 2019). About the full investigation: The study included eight children, four on planned treatment interruption and four on continuous treatment, and all eight had a CD4+ count above 500 and a viral load below 50 copies/ml. For the continuous-treatment arm, samples from the corresponding weeks 0, 48 and 150 were analyzed. Samples from the interruption arm were taken at week 0, at week 12, at the end of interruption (week 24 or 48), and about 3 years after the study ended. Recorded exposure to EBV and CMV was present in most of the participating children. Median age was around 9 years in the interruption group and roughly 8 years in the continuous treatment group. TCR repertoires were compared between children on planned treatment interruption and children on continuous antiretroviral treatment, alongside thymic output measurements.

The sample's treatment or condition label, in plain terms: PENTA 11 planned treatment interruption arm or continuous ART arm. Participants were children from the United Kingdom aged 2 to 15 years who had received at least three-drug ART for at least 24 weeks. Cryopreserved PBMCs containing at least 5 million viable cells were needed, and several candidate patients were excluded because their viable PBMC yield was low. Naive CD4+ CD45RA+ CD45RO- T cells were FACS-sorted from thawed PBMCs on a FACSAria III cell sorter. Sorted cells were fixed, and RNA was extracted using the RNeasy FFPE kit followed by the RNeasy Micro kit. Libraries were built with 3' RACE. To correct PCR amplification bias, TCR libraries were generated from RNA with a 3' RACE protocol that used unique molecular identifiers. Amplicon libraries were pooled in groups of up to 12 and sequenced on an Illumina MiSeq using v2 2x250 paired-end chemistry. The study's processing was this. Reads were processed with Decombinator for assignment of V and J genes and CDR3, and barcode-based correction of errors and PCR bias was applied. Before the Gini coefficient was calculated with the R ineq package, repertoires were subsampled to the same depth. CDR3 similarity was assessed with GLIPH, Hamming distance and a shared triplet metric. TCRdb redid the processing of the public reads, applying fastp at Q25 and MiXCR, and retained in-frame beta chains. Each record represents a unique CDR3 protein, reported with the most common genes and DNA among its rows. TCRdb's processing, not the authors' own work, is the source of the V and J calls. The sample table holds 40,000 to 55,000 distinct CDR3 sequences, of which around 4.1% were seen once. The ten most abundant clones make up 0.6% to 0.85% of the sample.

At least ten counts were recorded for this clonotype. Its binding antigen is unknown. The input lacks base qualities; no much larger clone sits a single base away. From cysteine to phenylalanine, the CDR3 is 13 amino acids long. CDR3 DNA is the only sequence kept; it has 39 bases, read in frame from the first base. V and J lose 0 bases and 3 bases, and a span of 3 bases separates them. Per the germline V gene (reference sequence), LGHDT is the CDR1 and YNNKEL is the CDR2. The investigation overall reported the following: An increase in the naive CD4+ Gini coefficient was observed by the end of treatment interruption, suggesting clonal expansion, and a return to baseline was observed by 3 years. For naive CD4+ repertoires of PTI patients, CDR3 sharing between time points dropped once interruption began, while many sequences were shared between the end of interruption and 3 years later. The low number of patients is a limitation and the data should be interpreted with caution. Minor non-naive CD45RA+ populations such as EMRA or stem memory cells might have been included among the sorted CD45RA+ naive cells.

This sample comprised CD45RA+ CD4+ T cells from PBMCs, pooled from several time points, obtained from a donor given antiretroviral therapy, either interrupted or continuous. The sample's cell subset or site, from its label and the paper: naive CD4+ CD45RA+ CD45RO- T cells. This receptor was taken from a pool of human donors with HIV. The rearrangement combines TRBV3-1 with TRBJ1-5, with the D segment identity uncertain. The CDR3 protein is CASSQDFNQPQHF. The DNA is TGTGCCAGCAGCCAAGATTTCAATCAGCCCCAGCATTTT.